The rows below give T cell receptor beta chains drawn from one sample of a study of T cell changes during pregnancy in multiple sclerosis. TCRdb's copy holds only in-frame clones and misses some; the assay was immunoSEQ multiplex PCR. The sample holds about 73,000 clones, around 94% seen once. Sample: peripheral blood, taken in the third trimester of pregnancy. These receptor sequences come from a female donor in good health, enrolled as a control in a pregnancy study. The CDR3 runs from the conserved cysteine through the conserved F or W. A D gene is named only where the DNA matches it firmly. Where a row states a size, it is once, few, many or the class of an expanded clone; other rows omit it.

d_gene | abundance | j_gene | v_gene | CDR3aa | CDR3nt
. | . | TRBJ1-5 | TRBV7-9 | CASSLGQRNQPQHF | TGTGCCAGCAGCCTCGGACAGCGCAATCAGCCCCAGCATTTT
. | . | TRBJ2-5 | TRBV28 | CASSPPGEETQYF | TGTGCCAGCAGTCCCCCGGGAGAAGAGACCCAGTACTTC
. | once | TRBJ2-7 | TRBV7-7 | CASSLAEGGEQYF | TGTGCTAGCAGCTTAGCCGAAGGGGGCGAGCAGTACTTC
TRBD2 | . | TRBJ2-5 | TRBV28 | CASSTSGRAGVETQYF | TGTGCCAGTTCGACTAGCGGGAGGGCCGGGGTGGAGACCCAGTACTTC
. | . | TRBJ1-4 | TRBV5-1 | CASSFGAPNEKLFF | TGCGCCAGCAGCTTTGGGGCACCTAATGAAAAACTGTTTTTT
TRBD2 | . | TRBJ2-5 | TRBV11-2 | CASSLSVAGGRETQYF | TGTGCCAGCAGCTTATCGGTAGCGGGGGGTAGAGAGACCCAGTACTTC
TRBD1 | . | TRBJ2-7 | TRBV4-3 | CASSREVGQGGNEQYF | TGCGCCAGCAGCCGAGAGGTGGGACAGGGAGGAAACGAGCAGTACTTC
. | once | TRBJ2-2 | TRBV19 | CASSIDRGGELFF | TGTGCCAGTAGTATAGATCGGGGTGGGGAGCTGTTTTTT
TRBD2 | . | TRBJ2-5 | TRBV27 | CASSRLAGGPGETQYF | TGTGCCAGCAGTCGGCTAGCGGGAGGGCCTGGAGAGACCCAGTACTTC
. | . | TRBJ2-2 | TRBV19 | CASRDSNTGELFF | TGTGCCAGTAGGGACAGCAACACCGGGGAGCTGTTTTTT
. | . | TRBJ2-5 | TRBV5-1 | CASSVWGEPQETQYF | TGCGCCAGCAGCGTTTGGGGGGAACCCCAAGAGACCCAGTACTTC
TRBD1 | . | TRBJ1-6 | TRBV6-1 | CASSSTGGGSPLHF | TGTGCCAGCAGCTCAACAGGGGGAGGGTCACCCCTCCACTTT
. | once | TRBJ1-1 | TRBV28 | CASSRKAGAQDTEAFF | TGTGCCAGCAGCAGGAAAGCGGGGGCGCAGGACACTGAAGCTTTCTTT
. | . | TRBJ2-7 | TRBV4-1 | CASSQDVRGGLTYEQYF | TGCGCCAGCAGCCAAGATGTGAGGGGGGGCCTGACCTACGAGCAGTACTTC
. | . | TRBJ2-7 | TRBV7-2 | CASSYSSYEQYF | TGTGCCAGCAGCTACAGCTCCTACGAGCAGTACTTC
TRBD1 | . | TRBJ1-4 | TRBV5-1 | CASSDPGQREKLFF | TGCGCCAGCAGTGACCCGGGACAGCGTGAAAAACTGTTTTTT
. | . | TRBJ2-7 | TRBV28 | CASSVDKAWDEQYF | TGTGCCAGCAGTGTTGACAAAGCATGGGACGAGCAGTACTTC
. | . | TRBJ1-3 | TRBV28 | CASSFPDSSSGNTIYF | TGTGCCAGCAGTTTTCCCGACTCCAGCTCTGGAAACACCATATATTTT
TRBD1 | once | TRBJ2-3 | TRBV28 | CASREQGAGADTQYF | TGTGCCAGCAGGGAACAGGGGGCAGGGGCAGATACGCAGTATTTT
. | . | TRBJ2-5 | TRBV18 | CASSPRTAQETQYF | TGTGCCAGCTCACCCCGGACAGCCCAAGAGACCCAGTACTTC
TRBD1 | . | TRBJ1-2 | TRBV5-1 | CASSLTRDRVYGYTF | TGCGCCAGCAGCTTAACCCGGGACAGGGTATATGGCTACACCTTC
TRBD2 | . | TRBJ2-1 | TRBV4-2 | CASSQDMSRLAADEQFF | TGTGCCAGCAGCCAAGATATGAGCCGACTAGCGGCCGATGAGCAGTTCTTC
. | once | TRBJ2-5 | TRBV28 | CASSHGHRGETQYF | TGTGCCAGCAGCCACGGACACCGGGGGGAGACCCAGTACTTC
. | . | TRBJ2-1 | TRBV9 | CASSVATQSFSSYNEQFF | TGTGCCAGCAGCGTAGCTACTCAATCCTTTAGCTCCTACAATGAGCAGTTCTTC
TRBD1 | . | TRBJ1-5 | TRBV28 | CASSFLRQGPAWDSNQPQHF | TGTGCCAGCAGTTTTCTCAGACAGGGGCCAGCCTGGGATAGCAATCAGCCCCAGCATTTT
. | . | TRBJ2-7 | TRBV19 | CASRGADGTYEQYF | TGTGCCAGTAGGGGGGCGGACGGGACCTACGAGCAGTACTTC
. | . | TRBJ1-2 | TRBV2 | CASSTLGGGGGYTF | TGTGCCAGCAGTACCTTAGGAGGGGGGGGAGGCTACACCTTC
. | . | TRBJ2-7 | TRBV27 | CASSPIPDRSAYEQYF | TGTGCCAGCAGCCCCATCCCTGACAGATCAGCCTACGAGCAGTACTTC
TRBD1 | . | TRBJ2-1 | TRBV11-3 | CASSSSGQGWRDEQFF | TGTGCCAGCAGCTCGTCGGGACAGGGTTGGCGAGATGAGCAGTTCTTC
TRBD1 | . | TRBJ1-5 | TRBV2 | CASSGTGKNQPQHF | TGTGCCAGCAGTGGGACAGGGAAAAATCAGCCCCAGCATTTT
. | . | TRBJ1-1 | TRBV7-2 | CASTEPQALKAFF | TGTGCCAGCACCGAGCCTCAGGCCCTAAAAGCTTTCTTT
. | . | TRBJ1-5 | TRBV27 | CASASLRGQPQHF | TGTGCCAGCGCTAGTCTCAGGGGACAGCCCCAGCATTTT
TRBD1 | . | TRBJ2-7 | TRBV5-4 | CASRNQQGINEQYF | TGTGCCAGCAGGAACCAACAGGGGATCAACGAGCAGTACTTC
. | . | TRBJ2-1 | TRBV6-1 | CASSTYPYNEQFF | TGTGCCAGCAGTACCTACCCCTACAATGAGCAGTTCTTC
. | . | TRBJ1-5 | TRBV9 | CASRGLRGEPQHF | TGTGCCAGCCGAGGCCTTCGGGGTGAGCCCCAGCATTTT
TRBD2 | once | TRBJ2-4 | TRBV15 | CATRSTSGGAVRAKNIQYF | TGTGCCACCAGATCGACTAGCGGGGGGGCTGTACGAGCCAAAAACATTCAGTACTTC
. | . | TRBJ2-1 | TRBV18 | CASSIVQGYNEQFF | TGTGCCAGCTCAATTGTACAGGGTTACAATGAGCAGTTCTTC
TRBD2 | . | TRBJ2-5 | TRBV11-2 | CASSPSSGGLTETQYF | TGTGCCAGCAGCCCGTCTAGCGGGGGATTAACAGAGACCCAGTACTTC
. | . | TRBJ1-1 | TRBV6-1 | CASNPTGLNTEAFF | TGTGCCAGCAACCCGACAGGTTTGAACACTGAAGCTTTCTTT